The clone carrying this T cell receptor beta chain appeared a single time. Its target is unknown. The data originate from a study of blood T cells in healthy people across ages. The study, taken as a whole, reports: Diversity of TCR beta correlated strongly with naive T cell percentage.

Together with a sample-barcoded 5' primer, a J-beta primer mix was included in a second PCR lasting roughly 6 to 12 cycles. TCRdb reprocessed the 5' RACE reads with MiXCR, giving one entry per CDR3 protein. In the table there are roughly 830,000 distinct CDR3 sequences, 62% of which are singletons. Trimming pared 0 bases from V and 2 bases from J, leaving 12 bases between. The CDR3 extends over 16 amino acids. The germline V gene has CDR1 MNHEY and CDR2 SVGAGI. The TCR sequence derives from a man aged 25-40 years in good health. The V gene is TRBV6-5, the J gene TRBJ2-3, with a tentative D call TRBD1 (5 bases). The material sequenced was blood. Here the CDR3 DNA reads TGTGCCAGCAGTTACTCGAAGACAGCGCCCACAGATACGCAGTATTTT. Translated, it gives CASSYSKTAPTDTQYF.